One and the same sample provided the 31 T cell receptor beta chains below, sequenced in a study of response to subunit inactivated influenza vaccine. TCRdb recomputed calls from the RT-PCR reads with MiXCR, one row per CDR3 protein. The table shows about 700,000 distinct CDR3 sequences, with roughly 14% occurring only once. Material: PBMCs from blood, obtained 11 to 12 days after vaccination. The origin of the receptors is a middle-aged man who received an inactivated influenza vaccine.

The gene calls are TRBV7-8 and TRBJ1-3; D may be TRBD1 (5 bases). Trimming shortened V by 2 bases and J by 0 bases, and 14 bases separated the two germline ends. This CDR3 region has 17 residues. CDR1 and CDR2 from the germline V gene are SGHVS and FQNEAQ. The CDR3 is CASSLRTTVPSGNTIYF. In nucleotides, the CDR3 is TGTGCCAGCAGCTTACGCACGACAGTGCCCTCTGGAAACACCATATATTTT.

Notes on this clonotype: One base away lies a much larger clone, so this may be a sequencing read error. This sequence joins TRBV7-9 and TRBJ2-1; TRBD2 matches 8 bases. Germline V gene lookup returns CDR1 SEHNR and CDR2 FQNEAQ (reference sequence). With V trimmed by 4 bases and J by 13 bases, 12 bases remained unmatched. This CDR3 region has 14 residues. The CDR3 sequence: CASSSPVSGIRQFF. The CDR3 nucleotides read TGTGCCAGCAGCTCCCCGGTTAGCGGGATAAGACAGTTCTTC.

This clonotype was observed at least ten times. The chain joins TRBV4-2 to TRBJ1-1, with TRBD1 identical over 8 bases. After removal of 4 bases from V and 0 bases from J, the junction contained 4 bases not matched to a gene. In germline, CDR1 is LGHNA, CDR2 YNFKEQ. This CDR3 spans 15 amino acids. DNA for the CDR3: TGTGCCAGCAGCCGATCGACAGGGGTGAACACTGAAGCTTTCTTT. Translated, it gives CASSRSTGVNTEAFF.

Only a few counts were recorded for this clonotype. The rearrangement links TRBV10-2 to TRBJ1-2; 7 bases agree with TRBD1. Germline V gives CDR1 WSHSY, CDR2 SAAADI. This CDR3 is 13 amino acids long. The junction had 9 bases not matched to a gene; V was cut back by 8 bases and J by 6 bases. For the CDR3, the DNA is TGCGCCAGCGGTCGACAGGGAAGGGATGGCTACACCTTC. It translates to CASGRQGRDGYTF.

This clonotype has at least ten counts. This rearrangement joins TRBV7-6 to TRBJ2-3; the D gene is possibly TRBD2 (5 bases). This CDR3 contains 15 residues. V lost 0 bases to trimming and J lost 0 bases, with 7 bases between them. Germline CDR1 reads SGHVS; CDR2 reads FNYEAQ. The CDR3, as DNA: TGTGCCAGCAGCTTAGCGCTAGCTAGCACAGATACGCAGTATTTT. Translated, it gives CASSLALASTDTQYF. Drawing the rest from reference TRBV7-6 and TRBJ2-3, the complete variable domain is GAGVSQSPRYKVTKRGQDVALRCDPISGHVSLYWYRQALGQGPEFLTYFNYEAQQDKSGLPNDRFSAERPEGSISTLTIQRTEQRDSAMYRCASSLALASTDTQYFGPGTRLTVL.

The rearrangement links TRBV7-9 to TRBJ2-1; D is possibly TRBD2 (7 bases). CDR3 length: 16 amino acids. Germline CDR1 reads SEHNR; CDR2 reads FQNEAQ (reference sequence). V dropped 4 bases and J dropped 0 bases, with 13 bases sitting between them. Here the CDR3 reads CASSYGRGLSYNEQFF. The CDR3 region has the DNA TGTGCCAGCAGCTACGGGCGGGGGCTCTCCTACAATGAGCAGTTCTTC.

This chain links TRBV11-2 with TRBJ2-5; D is undetermined. The length of the CDR3 is 12 residues. The germline V and J ends were trimmed by 1 base and 5 bases, with 5 bases remaining between them. Germline V gives CDR1 SGHAT, CDR2 FQNNGV. CDR3 DNA: TGTGCCAGCAGCTTAGTCATTGAGACCCAGTACTTC. Amino acids: CASSLVIETQYF.

This clonotype was found a few times. The gene calls are TRBV5-1 and TRBJ1-1; D ambiguous. CDR1 is SGHRS, CDR2 YFSETQ, per germline. There are 13 residues in the CDR3. Trimming took 6 bases from V and 0 from J, leaving 9 bases between them. The CDR3 reads CASIGNMNTEAFF. CDR3 sequence (DNA): TGCGCCAGCATCGGAAACATGAACACTGAAGCTTTCTTT. Looking up the rest from reference TRBV5-1 and TRBJ1-1 gives the full variable domain: KAGVTQTPRYLIKTRGQQVTLSCSPISGHRSVSWYQQTPGQGLQFLFEYFSETQRNKGNFPGRFSGRQFSNSRSEMNVSTLELGDSALYLCASIGNMNTEAFFGQGTRLTVV.

This clonotype has more than one count but fewer than ten. The CDR3 bases are TGTGCCAGCCATTCGACAGCGAATCAGCCCCAGCATTTT. Translated, it gives CASHSTANQPQHF. V is TRBV2 and J is TRBJ1-5; perhaps TRBD1 as D (5 bases). The CDR3 runs to 13 residues. In germline, CDR1 is SNHLY, CDR2 FYNNEI. V was shortened by 8 bases and J by 4 bases, with 12 bases between the two germline ends.

The CDR3 sequence is CSVLGLAGVGEQYF. The CDR3 DNA reads as TGCAGCGTTTTAGGACTAGCGGGAGTAGGGGAGCAGTACTTC. The rearrangement uses TRBV29-1 and TRBJ2-7; 13 positions match TRBD2. The CDR3 has 14 amino acids. Trimming at V came to 5 bases and at J to 7 bases, leaving 8 bases not matched to a gene. Germline CDR1 SQVTM, CDR2 ANQGSEA.

This chain uses TRBV20-1 with TRBJ2-6, with a weak D call TRBD2 (6 bases). The CDR3 runs 13 residues. Trimming took off 6 bases at V and 4 bases at J, with 10 bases between the two ends. CDR1 and CDR2 from the germline V gene are DFQATT and SNEGSKA (reference sequence). The CDR3 DNA follows: TGCAGTGCCCGGGAGTCGGGGGCCAACGTCCTGACTTTC. Its translation is CSARESGANVLTF.

V gene TRBV3-1 combines with J gene TRBJ2-1; D is perhaps TRBD1 (5 bases). Trimming removed 5 bases from V and 12 bases from J, with 14 bases in between. Germline V gene lookup returns CDR1 LGHDT and CDR2 YNNKEL (reference sequence). This CDR3 has 12 amino acids. CDR3 region: CASSELEQVQFF. The CDR3 DNA reads TGTGCCAGCAGCGAATTGGAACAGGTGCAGTTCTTC.

The J gene is TRBJ2-2, the V gene TRBV11-3; 9 bases agree with TRBD1. The ends lost 5 bases at V and 4 bases at J; junction bases unmatched: 5. Germline CDR1 is SGHNT and CDR2 is YENEEA. The CDR3 length is 15 residues. This CDR3 reads CASSPHRGRTGELFF. The CDR3 nucleotides read TGTGCCAGCAGCCCGCACAGGGGGCGCACCGGGGAGCTGTTTTTT.

This chain connects TRBV11-2 to TRBJ1-3; TRBD1 is a possible D gene (5 bases). V dropped 4 bases and J dropped 6 bases, with 19 bases sitting between them. Germline V gives CDR1 SGHAT, CDR2 FQNNGV. The CDR3 contains 16 residues. The chain's CDR3 is CASSSPRTRTKNTIYF. CDR3 DNA sequence: TGTGCCAGCAGCTCTCCCCGGACACGGACTAAAAACACCATATATTTT.

This clonotype was observed a handful of times. V usage is TRBV12-3 or TRBV12-4 and J usage is TRBJ1-5; perhaps TRBD1 as D (6 bases). Deletions cut 6 bases from V and 9 bases from J, with 18 bases between. The CDR3 contains 14 residues. The chain's CDR3 is CASSPGTSASPQHF. CDR3 in DNA: TGTGCCAGCAGCCCCGGGACATCAGCGTCGCCCCAGCATTTT.

This clonotype was detected a few times. This chain joins TRBV7-2 and TRBJ2-2; D is unclear. The CDR3 extends over 16 amino acids. The V gene's germline CDR1 is SGHTA and CDR2 FQGNSA. The ends were cut back, 2 bases at V and 2 bases at J, with 12 bases in the middle. The chain's CDR3 is CASSLYGPQNTGELFF. CDR3 DNA: TGTGCCAGCAGCTTATATGGACCACAAAACACCGGGGAGCTGTTTTTT.

This clonotype came up a few times. This rearrangement joins TRBV12-3 or TRBV12-4 to TRBJ1-1; 8 nucleotides agree with TRBD1. The CDR3 is 17 amino acids. J gave up 0 bases and V 6 bases, and 12 bases lay outside the gene matches. The CDR3 region is CASREGDRRSMNTEAFF. Written as DNA, the CDR3 is TGTGCCAGCAGGGAGGGGGACAGGAGGTCTATGAACACTGAAGCTTTCTTT.

This clonotype occurred a few times. V is TRBV15 and J is TRBJ1-5; unclear D gene. The CDR3 consists of 15 residues. The V end lost 0 bases, the J end lost 7 bases, and 13 bases lay between the germline ends. The V gene's germline CDR1 is LNHNV and CDR2 YYDKDF (reference sequence). The CDR3 sequence: CATSRDRIVSQPQHF. The CDR3 coding sequence is TGTGCCACCAGCAGAGACAGGATTGTCTCCCAGCCCCAGCATTTT.

This clonotype was recorded a few times. The chain couples TRBV28 to TRBJ2-5; 9 bases map to TRBD2. Trimming took 2 bases from V and 4 from J; bases not matched to a gene: 5. Germline values: CDR1 MDHEN, CDR2 SYDVKM. The CDR3 spans 15 residues. The CDR3 DNA reads as TGTGCCAGCAGTTTAGTAGCGGGAGAGGCAGAGACCCAGTACTTC. It codes for CASSLVAGEAETQYF.

This clonotype was observed a few times. The V gene is TRBV10-3, the J gene TRBJ2-5, with TRBD2 matching over 10 bases. CDR3 length: 15 residues. Germline lookup yields CDR1 ENHRY and CDR2 SYGVKD. V shed 4 bases, J shed 2 bases, and the junction held 4 bases outside the gene matches. Here the CDR3 reads CAISAGLAKQETQYF. As DNA, the CDR3 is TGTGCCATCAGTGCGGGACTAGCGAAACAAGAGACCCAGTACTTC.

This clonotype was seen ten or more times. The V call is TRBV29-1, the J call TRBJ2-2; D remains ambiguous. The V end was cut by 4 bases, the J end by 4 bases, with 4 bases between. Germline CDR1 SQVTM, CDR2 ANQGSEA. The CDR3 totals 11 residues. CDR3 residues: CSVAGTGELFF. CDR3 DNA: TGCAGCGTTGCTGGCACCGGGGAGCTGTTTTTT.

This clonotype was seen more than once but under ten times. This chain links TRBV25-1 with TRBJ2-5; D is unclear. The V end was cut by 0 bases, the J end by 5 bases, with 4 bases between. The CDR3 runs to 12 residues. Germline V gene lookup returns CDR1 MGHDK and CDR2 SYGVNS. The CDR3 loop reads CASSEYMETQYF. CDR3 sequence (DNA): TGTGCCAGCAGTGAATATATGGAGACCCAGTACTTC. The variable domain in full, completed from reference TRBV25-1 and TRBJ2-5, reads EADIYQTPRYLVIGTGKKITLECSQTMGHDKMYWYQQDPGMELHLIHYSYGVNSTEKGDLSSESTVSRIRTEHFPLTLESARPSHTSQYLCASSEYMETQYFGPGTRLLVL.

This clonotype was seen only a few times. V is TRBV7-2 and J is TRBJ2-1; TRBD2 agrees at 9 bases. CDR1 and CDR2 (germline): SGHTA, FQGNSA. The CDR3 spans 16 residues. V was pared by 2 bases and J by 4 bases, with 6 bases of the junction left unmatched. CDR3 in DNA: TGTGCCAGCAGCTTACCCCTAGCGGGGACTTACAATGAGCAGTTCTTC. Translated: CASSLPLAGTYNEQFF.

The CDR3 is CATSRPRDFYNEQFF. CDR3 nucleotides: TGTGCCACCAGCAGGCCCCGGGACTTTTACAATGAGCAGTTCTTC. V gene TRBV15 combines with J gene TRBJ2-1, with a possible D match to TRBD2 (6 bases). V lost 3 bases, J lost 4 bases, and 13 bases lay in between. Germline lookup yields CDR1 LNHNV and CDR2 YYDKDF (reference sequence). The CDR3 runs 15 residues.

This clonotype was found a few times. The rearrangement links TRBV18 to TRBJ1-6; D unclear. The CDR3 runs to 14 residues. Germline CDR1 reads KGHSH; CDR2 reads LQKENI. The germline V and J ends were trimmed by 4 bases and 7 bases, with 11 bases remaining between them. The CDR3 sequence is CASSRRSGNSPLHF. DNA for the CDR3: TGTGCCAGCTCACGACGCAGCGGAAATTCACCCCTCCACTTT.

V and J are TRBV20-1 and TRBJ2-1; 7 bases map to TRBD2. After removal of 3 bases from V and 6 bases from J, the junction contained 14 bases not matched to a gene. The CDR3 contains 16 residues. CDR1 and CDR2 from the germline V gene are DFQATT and SNEGSKA (reference sequence). CDR3 region: CSASPLGGFHINEQFF. In DNA, the CDR3 is TGCAGTGCTAGCCCCCTCGGGGGGTTTCATATCAATGAGCAGTTCTTC.

The chain uses TRBV7-9 and TRBJ2-7; 8 nucleotides align to TRBD1. There are 16 residues in the CDR3. Germline CDR1 reads SEHNR; CDR2 reads FQNEAQ (reference sequence). The V gene end was trimmed by 3 bases and the J gene end by 5 bases; junction bases not matched to a gene: 12. In DNA form, the CDR3 reads TGTGCCAGCAGCTTCTACGGGACAGGTTCGAGGAACGAGCAGTACTTC. Its protein is CASSFYGTGSRNEQYF.

This chain links TRBV10-3 with TRBJ2-1; 9 nucleotides match TRBD1. CDR1 and CDR2 (germline): ENHRY, SYGVKD. Unmatched junction bases numbered 5, after V lost 9 bases and J lost 5 bases. The CDR3 has 13 amino acids. The CDR3 region has the DNA TGTGCCATACGGGGACAGGGAGACAATGAGCAGTTCTTC. Translating it yields CAIRGQGDNEQFF.

This clonotype has at least ten counts. J is TRBJ1-3 and V is TRBV12-3 or TRBV12-4; 8 nucleotides match TRBD1. This CDR3 comprises 14 residues. The trim removed 7 bases at V and 2 bases at J, leaving 4 bases unmatched. CDR3 DNA: TGTGCCAGCAACCAACAGGGGGCTGGAAACACCATATATTTT. Translated: CASNQQGAGNTIYF.

This clonotype appeared once. A read error may account for a junction end that differs from germline. This chain links TRBV11-3 with TRBJ2-7; D is unclear. This CDR3 contains 8 residues. Per germline, CDR1 SGHNT and CDR2 YENEEA. CDR3 nucleotide sequence: TGTGCCAGCAGCTTAATCGACTTC. Translated, it gives CASSLIDF.

This clonotype was counted between two and nine times. The genes are TRBV3-1 and TRBJ2-3; 10 bases line up with TRBD2. V lost 6 bases, J lost 2 bases, and 8 bases stayed unmatched. This CDR3 comprises 16 residues. Germline loops: CDR1 LGHDT, CDR2 YNNKEL (reference sequence). The CDR3: CASSRRLAGPTDTQYF. CDR3 sequence (DNA): TGTGCCAGCAGTCGGCGACTAGCGGGTCCCACAGATACGCAGTATTTT.